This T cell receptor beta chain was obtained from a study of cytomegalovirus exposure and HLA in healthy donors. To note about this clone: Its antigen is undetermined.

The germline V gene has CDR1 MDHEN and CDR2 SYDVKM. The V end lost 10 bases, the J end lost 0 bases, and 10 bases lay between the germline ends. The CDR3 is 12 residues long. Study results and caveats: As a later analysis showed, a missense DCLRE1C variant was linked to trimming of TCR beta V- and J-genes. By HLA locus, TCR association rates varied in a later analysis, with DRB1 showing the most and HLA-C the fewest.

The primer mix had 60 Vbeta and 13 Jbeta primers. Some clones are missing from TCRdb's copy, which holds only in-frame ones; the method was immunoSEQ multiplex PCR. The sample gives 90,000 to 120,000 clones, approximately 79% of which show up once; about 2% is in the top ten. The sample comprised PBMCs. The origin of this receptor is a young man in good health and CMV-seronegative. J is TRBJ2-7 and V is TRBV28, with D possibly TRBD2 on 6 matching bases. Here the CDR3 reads CAIVAASYEQYF. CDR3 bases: TGTGCCATCGTAGCGGCCTCCTACGAGCAGTACTTC.